This T cell receptor (beta chain) was sequenced during a study of cytomegalovirus exposure and HLA in healthy donors. TCRdb keeps only in-frame clones here, not all; method: immunoSEQ multiplex PCR. The table has fewer than 100,000 clones, 94% seen once. V lost 3 bases and J lost 5, with 7 bases in between. CDR3 size: 11 residues. The germline V gene encodes CDR1 DFQATT and CDR2 SNEGSKA (reference sequence). The receptor's source is a woman in her late teens or twenties in good health and CMV-seronegative. The chain combines TRBV20-1 with TRBJ2-5; the D is unclear. The sequenced sample consisted of PBMCs. DNA of the CDR3: TGCAGTGCTAGCTTCTACGAGACCCAGTACTTC. This gives the protein CSASFYETQYF.